A selection of T cell receptor beta chains follows, all from one sample in a study of graft-versus-host responses after intestinal transplantation. Sequencing used immunoSEQ multiplex PCR; TCRdb keeps in-frame clones, though not all of them. Among more than 45,000 clones listed, under 95% were seen once. Sample: PBMCs, taken around 120 days after intestinal transplantation. The receptors shown here come from a human patient who received an intestinal transplant, so some T cells may come from the graft donor. Each CDR3 is given without its conserved first and last residue. A D gene is named only where the DNA matches it firmly.

j_call v_call d_call cdr3_aa
TRBJ2-5 TRBV4-1 TRBD2 ASSPGTGGAETQY
TRBJ2-7 TRBV19 - ASSIEHSYEQY
TRBJ1-4 TRBV5-6 TRBD1 ASSLAGQGRATNEKLF
TRBJ2-7 TRBV27 - ASSTQGGEQY
TRBJ1-5 TRBV6-6 - ASSYRSQPQH
TRBJ2-1 TRBV5-1 - ASSFSPWNEQF
TRBJ1-2 TRBV28 - ASSLPGADGYT
TRBJ1-2 TRBV10-3 TRBD1 AIRSGTDRYT
TRBJ2-1 TRBV27 - ASSPQRGSSYNEQF
TRBJ2-3 TRBV5-6 - ASSLGQTDTQY
TRBJ1-4 TRBV5-1 - ASSLQPTNEKLF
TRBJ2-7 TRBV6-6 - ASSTGTDSSYEQY
TRBJ2-1 TRBV9 TRBD2 ASSVVASGSYEQF
TRBJ2-1 TRBV5-1 TRBD2 ASSLVPSGGYNEQF
TRBJ1-5 TRBV11-2 - ASSLLDSNQPQH
TRBJ2-3 TRBV7-2 - ASSLILATDTQY
TRBJ2-3 TRBV19 - ASRRKGTDTQY
TRBJ1-6 TRBV28 - ASRPTGTRSYNSPLH
TRBJ1-5 TRBV4-1 - ASSQDWGESNQPQH
TRBJ2-7 TRBV6-5 TRBD1 ASSTGTGKGYEQY
TRBJ1-2 TRBV10-3 - AISPEPASYGYT
TRBJ2-7 TRBV4-2 - ASSHGTGAEQY
TRBJ2-7 TRBV18 TRBD2 ASSPSGGYEQY
TRBJ2-5 TRBV28 - ASSLVGETQY
TRBJ1-1 TRBV28 - ASSPQTALNTEAF
TRBJ1-3 TRBV5-4 - ASSLAGHYSGNTIY
TRBJ1-6 TRBV6-6 - ASSYSGLSNSPLH
TRBJ1-1 TRBV7-9 - ASSQDSLPLTKTEAF
TRBJ2-7 TRBV29-1 - SVFFSSYSGKGYEQY
TRBJ1-6 TRBV4-2 TRBD1 ASRPGTGSLVGSPLH
TRBJ2-1 TRBV19 TRBD2 ASSTRMAGGNEQF
TRBJ2-2 TRBV4-1 TRBD1 ASSQVRTGNGELF
TRBJ2-7 TRBV9 TRBD1 ASSVAGTGSYEQY
TRBJ2-7 TRBV18 TRBD1 ASSLTLQGARCEQY
TRBJ1-4 TRBV28 - ASTGPRVERVF
TRBJ1-5 TRBV27 - ASSLSANQPQH
TRBJ2-7 TRBV19 TRBD1 ASSWGDRGNYEQY
TRBJ2-3 TRBV7-6 - ASRPGSGNTQY
TRBJ1-5 TRBV10-2 - ASGQPQH
TRBJ1-4 TRBV5-1 - ASSFGATNEKLF
TRBJ2-5 TRBV2 - ASRGDAETQY
TRBJ2-3 TRBV7-3 - ASSLSAPDTQY
TRBJ2-1 TRBV5-1 - ASSLWGSGFNEQF
TRBJ1-3 TRBV6-1 - ASSEGNFWGARNTIY
TRBJ2-1 TRBV18 TRBD2 ASSLRTSGSSYNEQF
TRBJ1-1 TRBV7-8 - ASSLLWQANTEAF
TRBJ2-2 TRBV4-1 - ASSHLDPTGELF
TRBJ1-3 TRBV6-1 - ATSPLRNTIY
TRBJ2-2 TRBV4-1 - ASSQPGDNTGELF
TRBJ2-7 TRBV5-8 TRBD1 ASSLGQGIYEQY
TRBJ2-5 TRBV29-1 - SVEAGAETQY
TRBJ2-3 TRBV7-6 TRBD2 ASSLAGASTDTQY
TRBJ2-4 TRBV27 - ASSPGSKNIQY
TRBJ2-7 TRBV6-5 - ASSYSYGYSYEQY
TRBJ1-6 TRBV6-5 - ASTLSEGSPLH
TRBJ2-5 TRBV27 TRBD2 ASRLAGGQETQY
TRBJ2-7 TRBV13 TRBD1 ASSIRTGALVYEQY
TRBJ2-1 TRBV5-1 TRBD2 ASSPLADAYNEQF